Listed below are T cell receptor beta chains from one sample, sequenced in a study of control samples from healthy donors and cancer patients. Here immunoSEQ multiplex PCR was the method, and the copy in TCRdb shows in-frame clones only, minus some. The sample lists fewer than 100,000 clones; around 82% were seen once. The sample taken for sequencing was blood. These receptors were collected from an older woman in good health. Each CDR3 is given with its conserved first and last residue. Fields, in order: J gene, V gene, CDR3 protein.

TRBJ1-2	TRBV28	CASSFPRVDYGYTF
TRBJ2-1	TRBV5-1	CASSLLRDYSYNEQFF
TRBJ2-1	TRBV7-6	CASSLAGLDNEQFF
TRBJ2-5	TRBV6-2/TRBV6-3	CASSSLAAQYF
TRBJ1-1	TRBV6-5	CASSSGWSEAFF
TRBJ1-5	TRBV6-6	CASSYWDNQPQHF
TRBJ2-5	TRBV6-6	CASSPVSSGVQETQYF
TRBJ1-5	TRBV27	CASSLKGKIQLNSNQPQHF
TRBJ1-4	TRBV19	CASSIGGGRRTTNEKLFF
TRBJ1-2	TRBV6-1	CASSDGFYDSNYGYTF
TRBJ1-3	TRBV6-5	CASRGGSDEHTIYF
TRBJ2-1	TRBV20-1	CSASLASGSSYNEQFF
TRBJ2-1	TRBV10-3	CAISVGSGVSYNEQFF
TRBJ2-1	TRBV9	CASSVAILAGVYEQFF
TRBJ2-7	TRBV6-6	CASTAAGGTSYEQYF
TRBJ1-2	TRBV27	CASSLLDRGYGYTF
TRBJ2-5	TRBV12-3/TRBV12-4	CASSFKETQYF
TRBJ2-5	TRBV7-2	CASSPGRSGGEGTQYF
TRBJ2-1	TRBV2	CASIGQLRGEQFF
TRBJ2-2	TRBV16	CASSQPPGQGFTGELFF
TRBJ2-5	TRBV6-5	CASSFGGEETQYF
TRBJ2-1	TRBV14	CASSQWPSGEQFF
TRBJ2-1	TRBV5-1	CASKNRPVYNEQFF
TRBJ2-1	TRBV5-4	CASSLEQLNEQFF
TRBJ2-1	TRBV6-5	CASRAGGNNEQFF
TRBJ1-5	TRBV2	CASRIQGSSNQPQHF
TRBJ2-2	TRBV28	CASKHGARRFNTGELFF
TRBJ2-3	TRBV19	CASAEQGTDTQYF
TRBJ1-1	TRBV19	CASSIAAGPNTEAFF
TRBJ2-1	TRBV6-6	CASSYTGDNEQFF
TRBJ1-2	TRBV7-9	CATWDSPRANYGYTF
TRBJ2-7	TRBV4-1	CASSQGRGLLGDEQYF
TRBJ2-5	TRBV5-1	CASSNGQGAFETQYF
TRBJ1-5	TRBV24-1	CATGLQGARQPQHF
TRBJ2-2	TRBV27	CASSGGIRTGELFF
TRBJ1-5	TRBV7-9	CASSLGKAPGGPNQPQHF
TRBJ1-5	TRBV10-2	CASSESRVDQPQHF
TRBJ2-1	TRBV7-2	CASSLNYNEQFF
TRBJ1-1	TRBV6-2/TRBV6-3	CASSYSSKGGTEAFF
TRBJ2-5	TRBV18	CASSPTGWRETQYF
TRBJ1-2	TRBV6-1	CASSESLVDYGYTF
TRBJ2-2	TRBV4-3	CASSPRASGAANTGELFF
TRBJ1-1	TRBV18	CASSPQGNTEAFF
TRBJ2-7	TRBV10-3	CAISPTVSFGYEQYF
TRBJ1-6	TRBV4-1	CASSQVWTGGYSPLHF
TRBJ1-4	TRBV21-1	CARKGAGWEKLFF
TRBJ1-1	TRBV19	CASQPLTGGRNTEAFF
TRBJ1-1	TRBV3-1/TRBV3-2	CASSHNRANTEAFF
TRBJ2-1	TRBV5-1	CASREGFSNEQFF
TRBJ1-5	TRBV2	CASLGEVNQPQHF
TRBJ1-1	TRBV12-3/TRBV12-4	CASSRAENTEAFF
TRBJ2-1	TRBV7-9	CASSLGRGEYNEQFF